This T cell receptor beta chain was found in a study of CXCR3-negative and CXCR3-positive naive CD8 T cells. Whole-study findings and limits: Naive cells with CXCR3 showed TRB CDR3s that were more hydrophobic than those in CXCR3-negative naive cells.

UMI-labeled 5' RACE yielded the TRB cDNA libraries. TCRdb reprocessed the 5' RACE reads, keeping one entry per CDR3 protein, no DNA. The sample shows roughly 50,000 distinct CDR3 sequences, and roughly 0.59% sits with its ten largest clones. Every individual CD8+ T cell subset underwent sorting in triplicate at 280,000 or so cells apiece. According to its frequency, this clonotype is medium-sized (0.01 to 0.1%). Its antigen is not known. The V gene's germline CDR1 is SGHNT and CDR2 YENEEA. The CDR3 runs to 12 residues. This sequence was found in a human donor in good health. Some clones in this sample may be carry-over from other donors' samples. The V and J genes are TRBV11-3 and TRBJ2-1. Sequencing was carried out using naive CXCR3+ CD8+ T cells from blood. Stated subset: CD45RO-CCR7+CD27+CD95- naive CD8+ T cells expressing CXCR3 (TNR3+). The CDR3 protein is CASSSIDDEQFF.